Presented here are 3 T cell receptor beta chains from one specimen sequenced in a study of radiotherapy plus CTLA-4 blockade in lung cancer. Repertoires were generated with immunoSEQ multiplex PCR, while TCRdb's copy carries only in-frame clones and drops some. The sample shows about 120,000 clones, around 89% of them seen only once. The source material was peripheral blood, sampled from a patient treated with radiotherapy plus ipilimumab. All receptors derive from a human donor with non-small cell lung cancer that progressed on radiotherapy plus ipilimumab.

The chain couples TRBV15 to TRBJ2-3; D not resolved. Germline loops: CDR1 LNHNV, CDR2 YYDKDF (reference sequence). The CDR3 covers 14 residues. V lost 0 bases, J lost 2 bases, and 6 bases lay in between. The chain's CDR3 is CATSRDANTDTQYF. CDR3 nucleotides: TGTGCCACCAGCAGAGACGCAAACACAGATACGCAGTATTTT.

The gene calls are TRBV2 and TRBJ2-1; 7 bases match TRBD2. The CDR3 is 11 amino acids. V trimming: 7 bases; J trimming: 13 bases; junction bases outside the gene matches: 7. Germline-derived CDR1 and CDR2 are SNHLY and FYNNEI. CDR3 sequence (DNA): TGTGCCAGCACCTCAGCTAGCGGCCAGTTCTTC. Translation: CASTSASGQFF.

This rearrangement joins TRBV11-1 to TRBJ2-7; no reliable D call. CDR1 SGHAT and CDR2 FQDESV come from the germline V gene (reference sequence). The CDR3 extends over 13 amino acids. Trimming took 5 bases from V and 3 from J, leaving 11 bases between them. For the CDR3, the DNA is TGTGCCAGCAGCAACAATAAGGGCTACGAGCAGTACTTC. Translation gives CASSNNKGYEQYF. Drawing the rest from reference TRBV11-1 and TRBJ2-7, the complete variable domain is EAEVAQSPRYKITEKSQAVAFWCDPISGHATLYWYRQILGQGPELLVQFQDESVVDDSQLPKDRFSAERLKGVDSTLKIQPAELGDSAMYLCASSNNKGYEQYFGPGTRLTVT.